These 26 T cell receptor beta chains were sequenced from one sample in a study of STAT3 mutations in large granular lymphocyte leukemia. Notes on the study in general: Every T-cell large granular lymphocyte leukemia patient had at least one immunodominant TCR beta clonotype.

Their antigens remain unidentified. Measured with immunoSEQ multiplex PCR; TCRdb has only the in-frame clones, and not every one. This table has about 34,000 clones, about 90% appearing once. Material for sequencing was peripheral blood mononuclear cells. The receptor source for this set is a man aged 60-69 years with T-cell large granular lymphocyte leukemia. Some clones in this sample may be carry-over from other donors' samples.

The genes are TRBV28 and TRBJ1-1; D unresolved. Germline V gene sequence: CDR1 MDHEN, CDR2 SYDVKM. This CDR3 spans 16 amino acids. Deletions cut 2 bases from V and 1 base from J, with 14 bases between. This chain's CDR3 is CASSLVLTASNTEAFF. CDR3 coding DNA: TGTGCCAGCAGTTTAGTCCTCACGGCCTCGAACACTGAAGCTTTCTTT.

The chain links TRBV6-5 to TRBJ1-2; maybe TRBD1 (6 bases). This CDR3 has 13 amino acids. V dropped 10 bases and J dropped 0 bases, with 12 bases sitting between them. Germline V CDR1 and CDR2: MNHEY, SVGAGI. The CDR3 region has the DNA TGTGCCACCACCAGGGGACCTAACTATGGCTACACCTTC. It is translated as CATTRGPNYGYTF.

J is TRBJ2-7 and V is TRBV29-1; 8 positions match TRBD1. The V and J ends lost 8 bases and 7 bases, in that order; junction bases with no gene match: 10. This CDR3 contains 12 residues. Germline values: CDR1 SQVTM, CDR2 ANQGSEA. The CDR3 here is CSTLQGAGEQYF. The CDR3 coding sequence is TGCAGCACCCTGCAGGGGGCTGGGGAGCAGTACTTC.

The rearrangement links TRBV18 to TRBJ2-7; TRBD1 agrees at 8 bases. V lost 2 bases, J lost 4 bases, and 4 bases stayed unmatched. Germline V gives CDR1 KGHSH, CDR2 LQKENI. This CDR3 comprises 14 residues. The CDR3 sequence is CASSPDRGIYEQYF. The CDR3, as DNA: TGTGCCAGCTCACCAGACAGGGGTATTTACGAGCAGTACTTC.

The rearrangement links TRBV21-1 to TRBJ2-7; the table assigns TRBD1, which was not confirmed against the DNA. TRBV21-1 is a listed pseudogene. The CDR3 is 9 residues long. CDR3 residues: CAIPPVEYF. In DNA form, the CDR3 reads TGTGCCATTCCACCAGTCGAGTACTTC.

This chain links TRBV6-6 with TRBJ2-5; 7 nucleotides agree with TRBD1. Germline values: CDR1 MNHNY, CDR2 SVGAGI (reference sequence). The CDR3 totals 14 residues. V lost 2 bases to trimming and J lost 4 bases; unmatched junction nucleotides: 4. In nucleotides, the CDR3 is TGTGCCAGCAGTTACAGGGGGCTTTTAGAGACCCAGTACTTC. Amino acids: CASSYRGLLETQYF.

This clone occurred once. This chain links TRBV30 with TRBJ2-3; D may be TRBD1 or TRBD2 (5 bases each). V dropped 7 bases and J dropped 0 bases, with 11 bases sitting between them. From germline, CDR1 is GTSNPN and CDR2 SVGIG (reference sequence). The CDR3 runs 13 residues. The CDR3 loop reads CASRGLSTDTQYF. CDR3 bases: TGTGCCTCCCGGGGCCTTAGCACAGATACGCAGTATTTT. Using reference TRBV30 and TRBJ2-3 for the parts outside the CDR3, the full variable domain is SQTIHQWPATLVQPVGSPLSLECTVEGTSNPNLYWYRQAAGRGLQLLFYSVGIGQISSEVPQNLSASRPQDRQFILSSKKLLLSDSGFYLCASRGLSTDTQYFGPGTRLTVL.

This clone was observed a few times. The J gene is TRBJ1-1, the V gene TRBV7-9; 7 bases map to TRBD1. The germline V gene encodes CDR1 SEHNR and CDR2 FQNEAQ (reference sequence). Trimming cost V 0 bases and J 5 bases; bases outside gene matches: 9. The CDR3 consists of 16 residues. CDR3 amino acids: CASSLALGTVGTEAFF. The CDR3 DNA follows: TGTGCCAGCAGCTTAGCGCTAGGGACAGTTGGGACTGAAGCTTTCTTT.

V is TRBV30 and J is TRBJ2-2; 9 nucleotides line up with TRBD2. Trimming removed 3 bases from V and 5 bases from J; junction bases left unmatched: 4. Germline V gives CDR1 GTSNPN, CDR2 SVGIG (reference sequence). The CDR3 loop spans 14 amino acids. The CDR3 nucleotides are TGTGCCTGGAGGAGACTAGCGGTGACCGGGGAGCTGTTTTTT. The encoded protein is CAWRRLAVTGELFF.

CDR3 bases: TGCGCCAGCAGCTTGGTAACAGGGGGGGCGGGCGAGCAGTACTTC. It yields the protein CASSLVTGGAGEQYF. The chain is built from TRBV5-1 and TRBJ2-7; possible D gene TRBD1, 8 bases. In germline, CDR1 is SGHRS, CDR2 YFSETQ. Deletions cut 0 bases from V and 6 bases from J, with 16 bases between. The CDR3 is 15 residues long.

The chain couples TRBV18 to TRBJ1-1; D perhaps matches TRBD1 (5 bases). The germline CDR1 and CDR2 sequences are KGHSH and LQKENI. V lost 6 bases, J lost 0 bases, and 20 bases lay in between. The CDR3 has 17 residues. CDR3 residues: CASSPGIIGAMNTEAFF. The CDR3 DNA reads as TGTGCCAGCTCCCCCGGAATAATAGGGGCTATGAACACTGAAGCTTTCTTT.

The chain uses TRBV6-5 and TRBJ2-2; 7 nucleotides agree with TRBD1. The V and J ends lost 6 bases and 6 bases, in that order; junction bases with no gene match: 10. Germline CDR1 MNHEY, CDR2 SVGAGI. The CDR3 contains 15 residues. Here the CDR3 reads CASRKTGNSAGELFF. CDR3 DNA sequence: TGTGCCAGCAGGAAGACAGGGAATTCGGCCGGGGAGCTGTTTTTT.

This clone was picked up a small number of times. The chain joins TRBV5-1 to TRBJ2-5; 8 positions agree with TRBD1. Germline lookup yields CDR1 SGHRS and CDR2 YFSETQ. This CDR3 is 13 amino acids long. Trimming cost V 3 bases and J 5 bases; bases outside gene matches: 3. CDR3: CASSSDRDETQYF. In nucleotides, the CDR3 is TGCGCCAGCAGCTCGGACAGGGACGAGACCCAGTACTTC.

The rearrangement joins TRBV28 to TRBJ1-6; D is ambiguous. Germline V gene sequence: CDR1 MDHEN, CDR2 SYDVKM. This CDR3 spans 12 amino acids. V was trimmed by 3 bases and J by 10 bases, leaving 7 bases between them. Here the CDR3 DNA reads TGTGCCAGCAGTTTGGTGTACTCACCCCTCCACTTT. It translates to CASSLVYSPLHF.

V and J are TRBV7-6 and TRBJ2-5; D is uncertain. The CDR3 is 13 amino acids. Germline CDR1 SGHVS, CDR2 FNYEAQ. V was shortened by 2 bases and J by 5 bases, with 9 bases between the two germline ends. The CDR3 reads CASSLLGAETQYF. The CDR3 region has the DNA TGTGCCAGCAGCTTATTAGGTGCGGAGACCCAGTACTTC.

V gene TRBV28 combines with J gene TRBJ2-1; 7 bases agree with TRBD2. Germline CDR1 and CDR2: MDHEN and SYDVKM. The V segment lost 6 bases and the J segment 9 bases; nucleotides outside the gene matches: 20. This CDR3 is built from 17 residues. CDR3 loop: CASSSSIVWTGTIEQFF. The CDR3 nucleotides read TGTGCCAGCAGCTCTAGTATCGTCTGGACCGGGACTATTGAGCAGTTCTTC.

Only one count was recorded for this clone. The rearrangement uses TRBV7-2 and TRBJ1-2, with no clear D. Germline lookup yields CDR1 SGHTA and CDR2 FQGNSA. The CDR3 extends over 13 amino acids. V was pared by 2 bases and J by 2 bases, with 6 bases between. The CDR3 DNA reads TGTGCCAGCAGCTTATCCCCAAACTATGGCTACACCTTC. Protein product: CASSLSPNYGYTF.

The chain uses TRBV19 and TRBJ1-5, with TRBD1 matching over 7 bases. The CDR3 has 15 amino acids. Per the germline V gene, CDR1 is LNHDA and CDR2 is SQIVND (reference sequence). Trimming removed 7 bases from V and 2 bases from J; junction bases left unmatched: 8. The CDR3 DNA reads as TGTGCCAGTATTCCCAGGGGGATTGGCAATCAGCCCCAGCATTTT. Translating gives CASIPRGIGNQPQHF. The full variable domain, with the rest looked up from reference TRBV19 and TRBJ1-5, is DGGITQSPKYLFRKEGQNVTLSCEQNLNHDAMYWYRQDPGQGLRLIYYSQIVNDFQKGDIAEGYSVSREKKESFPLTVTSAQKNPTAFYLCASIPRGIGNQPQHFGDGTRLSIL.

The chain couples TRBV18 to TRBJ2-5; TRBD1 might be the D (5 bases). Trimming took off 2 bases at V and 3 bases at J, with 13 bases between the two ends. CDR3 length: 15 amino acids. Germline values: CDR1 KGHSH, CDR2 LQKENI. The CDR3 DNA reads TGTGCCAGCTCACCATTTAGGGGCAGAGAAGAGACCCAGTACTTC. It translates to CASSPFRGREETQYF.

The V and J genes are TRBV5-4 and TRBJ2-7; 13 bases line up with TRBD2. Germline V gives CDR1 SGHNT, CDR2 YYREEE (reference sequence). The CDR3 extends over 16 amino acids. V was clipped by 4 bases and J by 5 bases; unmatched bases: 9. CDR3 bases: TGTGCCAGCAGCCCGAAACTAGCGGGAGGGTCCCACGAGCAGTACTTC. Its translation: CASSPKLAGGSHEQYF.

This chain uses TRBV4-3 with TRBJ2-7; no reliable D call. V was clipped by 0 bases and J by 0 bases, with 6 bases between them. From germline, CDR1 is LGHNA and CDR2 YSLEER. This CDR3 has 14 amino acids. The CDR3 bases are TGCGCCAGCAGCCAAGAGCGGTACTCCTACGAGCAGTACTTC. Protein: CASSQERYSYEQYF.

The V gene is TRBV19, the J gene TRBJ2-7; D remains unclear. The germline V gene encodes CDR1 LNHDA and CDR2 SQIVND (reference sequence). This CDR3 is 13 amino acids long. Trimming stripped 2 bases from V and 0 bases from J, with 5 bases between. As DNA, the CDR3 is TGTGCCAGTAGTATACAAAGCTCCTACGAGCAGTACTTC. Protein: CASSIQSSYEQYF.

The gene calls are TRBV10-3 and TRBJ2-7, with 9 positions matching TRBD2. Germline CDR1 is ENHRY and CDR2 is SYGVKD. This CDR3 spans 18 amino acids. The J segment lost 0 bases and the V segment lost 3 bases, leaving 12 bases of the junction unmatched. The CDR3 reads CAISDQMGSSGASYEQYF. The CDR3 DNA sequence: TGTGCCATCAGTGACCAAATGGGGTCTAGCGGGGCCTCCTACGAGCAGTACTTC.

V is TRBV5-1 and J is TRBJ2-7, with 10 bases that match TRBD1. From germline, CDR1 is SGHRS and CDR2 YFSETQ. This CDR3 is 14 amino acids long. V shed 4 bases and J 3 bases; nucleotides not matched to a gene: 4. CDR3: CASSDRGLVYEQYF. The CDR3 DNA follows: TGCGCCAGCAGCGACAGGGGGCTAGTCTACGAGCAGTACTTC.

The chain recombines TRBV9 with TRBJ2-7, with D unclear. The CDR3 runs 15 residues. The V and J ends lost 0 bases and 0 bases respectively, with 10 bases between them. Germline CDR1 SGDLS, CDR2 YYNGEE. CDR3 DNA sequence: TGTGCCAGCAGCGTAGGAGTCTGGAGCTCCTACGAGCAGTACTTC. Its protein product is CASSVGVWSSYEQYF.

V and J are TRBV28 and TRBJ1-2, with no clear D. The V end lost 4 bases, the J end lost 12 bases, and 12 bases lay between the germline ends. Germline assignment: CDR1 MDHEN and CDR2 SYDVKM. The CDR3 is made up of 11 amino acids. The CDR3 sequence: CASSYTMEHTF. The CDR3 nucleotides are TGTGCCAGCAGTTACACGATGGAACACACCTTC.